The clone carrying this TCR beta chain turned up a few times. Its antigen is undetermined. This CDR3 is built from 14 residues. Germline V CDR1 and CDR2: SGHVS, FQNEAQ. Unmatched junction bases numbered 7, after V lost 5 bases and J lost 5 bases. This record belongs to a study of T cell repertoires in cytomegalovirus infection. Background on the study: It can be stated that public TCR beta signatures indicated CMV infection as well as a matching HLA type. Overall study results and limits: CMV-specific TCR beta clonotypes restricted by HLA-C dominated the ex vivo response.

Each CDR3 protein is one row after TCRdb ran MiXCR on the reads. Among roughly 150,000 distinct CDR3 sequences listed, 23% were seen once. This TCR came from a human donor in good health (CMV status not recorded). Some clones in this sample may be carry-over from other donors' samples. The chain is built from TRBV7-8 and TRBJ2-7, with TRBD1 identical over 9 bases. Material for sequencing was PBMCs. CDR3 bases: TGTGCCAGCAGCCCGGGACAGGGTTTCGACGAGCAGTACTTC. This sequence encodes CASSPGQGFDEQYF.